Each of the 3 T cell receptor beta chains below was sequenced from the same sample in a study of blood T cells in healthy people across ages. The authors ran a second PCR of roughly 6 to 12 cycles using a sample-barcoded 5' primer and a J-beta primer mix. MiXCR was run by TCRdb on the 5' RACE reads, yielding one entry per CDR3 protein. The profile shows about 1,000,000 distinct CDR3 sequences, 40% to 45% of them singletons. Material for sequencing was blood. These receptors were taken from a woman between 55 and 75 years old in good health.

The chain employs TRBV3-1 and TRBJ2-4, with D possibly TRBD2 on 7 matching bases. The J call may be wrong; the DNA end is better matched by TRBJ2-5. CDR3 length: 15 amino acids. CDR1 is LGHDT, CDR2 YNNKEL, per germline (reference sequence). For the CDR3, the DNA is TGTGCCAGCAGCCAAGCGCAGGGGAGGGCGGAGACCCAGTACTTC. Its protein product is CASSQAQGRAETQYF.

There are a few counts of this clonotype. V and J are TRBV20-1 and TRBJ2-5; the D is unclear. Between the trimmed V and J ends, which lost 3 bases and 4 bases, there was a span of 12 bases. From germline, CDR1 is DFQATT and CDR2 SNEGSKA (reference sequence). CDR3 length equals 13 residues. DNA for the CDR3: TGCAGTGCTAGGAGCCTAGTTGTAGAGACCCAGTACTTC. This codes for CSARSLVVETQYF.

The rearrangement uses TRBV11-2 and TRBJ2-3; 10 positions match TRBD1. Per the germline V gene, CDR1 is SGHAT and CDR2 is FQNNGV. The junction had 3 bases not matched to a gene; V was cut back by 4 bases and J by 2 bases. The CDR3 has 15 residues. CDR3 sequence: CASSYGTGVTDTQYF. In DNA, the CDR3 is TGTGCCAGCAGCTACGGGACAGGGGTCACAGATACGCAGTATTTT.